What follows describes a single TCR beta chain. For sorted subsets, about 200 ng DNA per replicate equaled tens of thousands of T cell genomes. Assay: immunoSEQ multiplex PCR; the TCRdb copy retains only in-frame clones and omits some. The data show 2,500,000 or so clones, 93% seen once. These data belong to a study of shared clonotypes between healthy human individuals. The CDR3 extends over 18 amino acids. Germline assignment: CDR1 MDHEN and CDR2 SYDVKM. The trim removed 5 bases at V and 0 bases at J, leaving 12 bases unmatched. The J gene is TRBJ1-5, the V gene TRBV28; 8 bases map to TRBD1. The sequence came from a man younger than 30 in good health. Some clones in this sample may be carry-over from other donors' samples. Sequenced sample: naive CD4+ T cells from PBMCs. Sample subset: CD45RA+ positively selected. CDR3 nucleotide sequence: TGTGCCAGCAGTACCCCGAGACAGGGGACACGTAGCAATCAGCCCCAGCATTTT. Amino acid sequence: CASSTPRQGTRSNQPQHF.